A single sample is the source of the 10 T cell receptor beta chains below, sequenced in a study of vaccination effects on CD4 cells after COVID-19. These receptors' antigens are unknown. With roughly 10 days of culture completed, CD4+ T cells were isolated. Every participant took two doses of the BNT162b2 or mRNA-1273 vaccine. Repertoires were generated with immunoSEQ multiplex PCR, while TCRdb's copy carries only in-frame clones and drops some. The table lists 45,000 to 65,000 clones, about 78% of them singletons. Material: CD4+ T cells from PBMCs cultured without peptide, obtained after COVID-19 vaccination. The receptors stem from a human donor who received a COVID-19 vaccine.

A single count supports this clone. The chain links TRBV19 to TRBJ2-1; TRBD2 matches at 8 bases. CDR1 LNHDA and CDR2 SQIVND come from the germline V gene (reference sequence). This CDR3 spans 15 amino acids. V shed 7 bases and J 0 bases; nucleotides not matched to a gene: 5. As DNA, the CDR3 is TGTGCCAGTACCTCCACTAGCGGCTCCTACAATGAGCAGTTCTTC. This codes for CASTSTSGSYNEQFF.

The chain uses TRBV14 and TRBJ1-4; 7 bases are a match to TRBD1. The V segment lost 5 bases and the J segment 8 bases; nucleotides outside the gene matches: 8. The CDR3 is 14 amino acids. Germline lookup yields CDR1 SGHDN and CDR2 FVKESK. The CDR3 sequence: CASSDGTVNEKLFF. Here the CDR3 DNA reads TGTGCCAGCAGCGACGGGACAGTTAACGAAAAACTGTTTTTT.

This rearrangement joins TRBV4-2 to TRBJ1-5; 12 nucleotides line up with TRBD1. Germline loops: CDR1 LGHNA, CDR2 YNFKEQ. V lost 0 bases, J lost 0 bases, and 6 bases stayed unmatched. The CDR3 spans 19 residues. The CDR3 bases are TGTGCCAGCAGCCAAGAGGGGACAGGGGGCGCTTTTAGCAATCAGCCCCAGCATTTT. Its protein product is CASSQEGTGGAFSNQPQHF.

This sequence joins TRBV13 and TRBJ1-6, with 7 bases aligning to TRBD1. V lost 5 bases and J lost 6; bases outside the gene matches: 19. The CDR3 extends over 19 amino acids. The germline gives CDR1 PRHDT, CDR2 FYEKMQ (reference sequence). CDR3: CASSPRDRASPSGNSPLHF. For the CDR3, the DNA is TGTGCCAGCAGCCCACGGGACAGAGCTAGCCCCTCCGGTAATTCACCCCTCCACTTT.

The CDR3: CASSPRYRGPVHEQYF. CDR3 coding DNA: TGTGCCAGCAGCCCTCGTTACAGGGGTCCAGTCCACGAGCAGTACTTC. J is TRBJ2-7 and V is TRBV28, with 7 positions matching TRBD1. This CDR3 contains 16 residues. Germline CDR1 and CDR2: MDHEN and SYDVKM. J gave up 5 bases and V 6 bases, and 16 bases lay outside the gene matches.

This chain joins TRBV9 and TRBJ1-2; D is possibly TRBD1 (5 bases). V lost 0 bases and J 3 bases, leaving 12 bases between the germline ends. Germline CDR1 is SGDLS and CDR2 is YYNGEE. The CDR3 totals 15 residues. CDR3 protein: CASSVGGRAYYGYTF. The CDR3 coding sequence is TGTGCCAGCAGCGTAGGCGGCAGGGCCTACTATGGCTACACCTTC. Using reference TRBV9 and TRBJ1-2 for the parts outside the CDR3, the full variable domain is DSGVTQTPKHLITATGQRVTLRCSPRSGDLSVYWYQQSLDQGLQFLIQYYNGEERAKGNILERFSAQQFPDLHSELNLSSLELGDSALYFCASSVGGRAYYGYTFGSGTRLTVV.

The chain couples TRBV3-1 (or the pseudogene TRBV3-2) to TRBJ2-2, with TRBD2 as a possible D gene (5 bases). The ends were cut back, 3 bases at V and 6 bases at J, with 8 bases in the middle. The germline V gene encodes CDR1 LGHDT and CDR2 YNNKEL (reference sequence). This CDR3 has 13 residues. The CDR3 DNA sequence: TGTGCCAGCAGCCACCGAGCGGCCGGGGAGCTGTTTTTT. This translates into CASSHRAAGELFF.

A few counts support this clone. The V call is TRBV5-5, the J call TRBJ1-1, with D perhaps TRBD1 (6 bases). Germline CDR1 reads SGHKS; CDR2 reads YYEKEE (reference sequence). CDR3 length: 12 residues. Deletions cut 2 bases from V and 5 bases from J, with 7 bases between. The CDR3 sequence: CASSFRGTEAFF. The DNA for the CDR3 is TGTGCCAGCAGCTTCAGGGGAACTGAAGCTTTCTTT. The full variable domain, with the rest looked up from reference TRBV5-5 and TRBJ1-1, is DAGVTQSPTHLIKTRGQQVTLRCSPISGHKSVSWYQQVLGQGPQFIFQYYEKEERGRGNFPDRFSARQFPNYSSELNVNALLLGDSALYLCASSFRGTEAFFGQGTRLTVV.

Notes on this clone: The germline gene is not matched at one end of the junction; a read error may be the cause. The V gene is TRBV6-2 or TRBV6-3, the J gene TRBJ1-6; D remains unclear. The germline V gene encodes CDR1 MNHEY and CDR2 SVGEGT. The CDR3 extends over 12 amino acids. The CDR3 nucleotides read TGTGCCAGCAGTCCCCTTTCCAGTGCCGTCGTCTTT. Protein: CASSPLSSAVVF.

The V call is TRBV3-1 (or the pseudogene TRBV3-2), the J call TRBJ1-6; D uncertain. Germline assignment: CDR1 LGHDT and CDR2 YNNKEL (reference sequence). The CDR3 covers 12 residues. Trimming shortened V by 2 bases and J by 10 bases, and 6 bases separated the two germline ends. The CDR3: CASSQPESPLHF. The CDR3, as DNA: TGTGCCAGCAGCCAACCGGAATCACCCCTCCACTTT.